This T cell receptor beta chain was captured in a study of T cells expressing NK-cell markers. CDR1 is MNHNY, CDR2 SVGAGI, per germline (reference sequence). This CDR3 has 15 amino acids. Each CDR3 protein gets one entry in TCRdb, which reprocessed the 5' RACE reads and gives no DNA. The sample is made up of approximately 420,000 distinct CDR3 sequences, and the top ten hold roughly 10% of it. Sequencing input: blood T cells: a sorted CD56 or NKG2C T cell subset, CD4+ or CD8+ T cells, or bulk PBMC T cells (not recorded which). The sequence was obtained from a woman aged 45-65 years in good health. This rearrangement joins TRBV6-6 to TRBJ2-4; the TCRdb call, TRBD1, lacks DNA for checking. The CDR3 region is CASRPPLQNKNIQYF.